One sample yielded the 27 T cell receptor beta chains listed below, sequenced in a study of CD8 T cells in ankylosing spondylitis (dated by TCRdb to the late 2010s). No antigen has been assigned to these receptors. The receptor library was made with 5' RACE. The instrument given in TCRdb is Illumina HiSeq 2500. TCRdb reprocessing: public reads trimmed at Q25 with fastp, clones called with MiXCR, in-frame beta chains kept. Each CDR3 protein gets just one entry, which takes the most common genes and DNA from the rows behind it. The sample includes roughly 700,000 distinct CDR3 sequences, with under 20% observed a single time. The ten largest clones add up to around a fifth of the sample. Here is what the overall study found, with its caveats: Blood from ankylosing spondylitis patients appeared to be characterized by a TCR beta motif composed of roughly eight highly homologous amino acid variants.

Material for sequencing was blood, either unsorted or a sorted T cell fraction (not recorded which). Receptors were obtained from a male donor with ankylosing spondylitis.

The V and J genes are TRBV7-9 and TRBJ1-1; 7 positions match TRBD1. The CDR3 spans 14 residues. Germline assignment: CDR1 SEHNR and CDR2 FQNEAQ (reference sequence). Losses at the gene ends were 3 bases for V and 11 bases for J; bases not matched to a gene: 12. Here the CDR3 DNA reads TGTGCCAGCAGCTTTACAGGGGAGACGAATACGGCTTTCTTT. It translates to CASSFTGETNTAFF.

V and J are TRBV12-3 or TRBV12-4 and TRBJ1-1, with D possibly matching TRBD1 (5 bases). The ends were cut back, 3 bases at V and 3 bases at J, with 11 bases in the middle. The CDR3 sequence is 14 residues long. CDR3: CASSLSGLDTEAFF. CDR3 in DNA: TGTGCCAGCAGTTTGTCGGGACTGGACACTGAAGCTTTCTTT.

On this clonotype itself: At one boundary the junction diverges from the germline segment, which might be a read error. The rearrangement uses TRBV7-2 and TRBJ2-3; 12 bases are a match to TRBD2. The CDR3 sequence is 17 residues long. Germline V lookup: CDR1 SGHTA, CDR2 FQGNSA. CDR3 in DNA: TGTGCCAGCAGCTTAGCTACTAGCGGGAGGAGCACAAATACGCAGTATTTT. Translated, it gives CASSLATSGRSTNTQYF.

CDR3 protein: CSARVFTGSNQPQHF. Written as DNA, the CDR3 is TGCAGTGCTAGGGTATTCACGGGTAGCAATCAGCCCCAGCATTTT. This chain uses TRBV20-1 with TRBJ1-5; no definite D call. CDR1 and CDR2 (germline): DFQATT, SNEGSKA (reference sequence). V dropped 3 bases and J dropped 0 bases, with 12 bases sitting between them. The CDR3 has 15 residues.

This clonotype was counted only a few times. This sequence joins TRBV5-1 and TRBJ2-1, with 8 bases matching TRBD2. The CDR3 totals 16 residues. After removal of 0 bases from V and 7 bases from J, the junction contained 9 bases not matched to a gene. Germline V lookup: CDR1 SGHRS, CDR2 YFSETQ. The CDR3 coding sequence is TGCGCCAGCAGCTTGGACACTAGCGGAGGAGTTAATGAGCAGTTCTTC. This codes for CASSLDTSGGVNEQFF.

The chain recombines TRBV5-6 with TRBJ2-1, with 9 nucleotides matching TRBD2. This CDR3 is built from 14 residues. Germline V CDR1 and CDR2: SGHDT, YYEEEE. V lost 0 bases to trimming and J lost 9 bases; unmatched junction nucleotides: 4. The CDR3 bases are TGTGCCAGCAGCTTGGTTGCGGGGGGGCTTGAGCAGTTCTTC. Protein sequence: CASSLVAGGLEQFF.

The chain is built from TRBV5-1 and TRBJ2-7, with 10 positions matching TRBD1. J gave up 5 bases and V 2 bases, and 7 bases lay outside the gene matches. The CDR3 spans 15 residues. Looked up from germline, CDR1 is SGHRS and CDR2 is YFSETQ. CDR3 amino acids: CASSFNRDRGNEQYF. The CDR3 nucleotides read TGCGCCAGCAGCTTTAACCGGGACAGGGGAAACGAGCAGTACTTC.

This clonotype has only a few counts. V usage is TRBV10-3 and J usage is TRBJ2-7; a weak D match, TRBD1 (6 bases). This CDR3 spans 14 amino acids. Germline V CDR1 and CDR2: ENHRY, SYGVKD. Trimming stripped 4 bases from V and 4 bases from J, with 14 bases between. The DNA for the CDR3 is TGTGCCATCAGTGCGGGACAAGAGTCGTACGAGCAGTACTTC. Amino acid sequence: CAISAGQESYEQYF.

V and J are TRBV28 and TRBJ2-7; a weak D match, TRBD1 (5 bases). This CDR3 comprises 14 residues. Per germline, CDR1 MDHEN and CDR2 SYDVKM. V was shortened by 6 bases and J by 1 base, with 13 bases between the two germline ends. In nucleotides, the CDR3 is TGTGCCAGCAGGAGAACAGGCGCATCCTACGAGCAGTACTTC. Its protein is CASRRTGASYEQYF.

This clonotype appeared a few times. The rearrangement joins TRBV4-3 to TRBJ2-1; D remains unclear. In germline, CDR1 is LGHNA, CDR2 YSLEER. With 1 base removed from V and 6 bases from J, the gap between germline ends came to 7 bases. This CDR3 comprises 13 residues. The CDR3 here is CASSQVGSNEQFF. The CDR3 bases are TGCGCCAGCAGCCAAGTCGGAAGCAATGAGCAGTTCTTC.

This clonotype has a handful of counts. The chain has TRBV29-1 and TRBJ2-3; D remains ambiguous. CDR3 size: 13 residues. Germline CDR1 reads SQVTM; CDR2 reads ANQGSEA. With 5 bases removed from V and 0 bases from J, the gap between germline ends came to 9 bases. CDR3 in amino acids: CSVRPGSTDTQYF. CDR3 DNA: TGCAGCGTTCGGCCGGGTAGCACAGATACGCAGTATTTT.

The J gene is TRBJ1-1, the V gene TRBV6-2 or TRBV6-3, with D unclear. The V gene lost 5 bases and the J gene lost 1 base, with 14 bases spanning the gap. Germline assignment: CDR1 MNHEY and CDR2 SVGEGT. The CDR3 runs 15 residues. In DNA form, the CDR3 reads TGTGCCAGCAGTGGTACTGGACGGAAGAACACTGAAGCTTTCTTT. It specifies CASSGTGRKNTEAFF.

This clonotype showed up just a few times. The V gene is TRBV11-2, the J gene TRBJ2-1; TRBD2 agrees at 10 bases. The CDR3 spans 15 residues. Losses at the gene ends were 4 bases for V and 6 bases for J; bases not matched to a gene: 6. Germline V gene lookup returns CDR1 SGHAT and CDR2 FQNNGV. The CDR3 protein is CASSSTSGKSNEQFF. The CDR3 bases are TGTGCCAGCAGCTCCACTAGCGGGAAAAGCAATGAGCAGTTCTTC.

This chain connects TRBV12-3 or TRBV12-4 to TRBJ1-5, with D unresolved. The V end was cut by 6 bases, the J end by 5 bases, with 8 bases between. This CDR3 region has 12 residues. The CDR3 bases are TGTGCCAGCAGGGGCCCCGATCAGCCCCAGCATTTT. This translates into CASRGPDQPQHF.

This chain joins TRBV11-2 and TRBJ2-3; 8 bases agree with TRBD2. V shed 6 bases, J shed 2 bases, and the junction held 7 bases outside the gene matches. CDR3 length equals 15 residues. CDR1 and CDR2 (germline): SGHAT, FQNNGV. DNA for the CDR3: TGTGCCAGCAGGAAGCTAGCGGGCAACACAGATACGCAGTATTTT. Residues: CASRKLAGNTDTQYF.

This clonotype came up a few times. V is TRBV5-1 and J is TRBJ1-4; a weak D match, TRBD1 (6 bases). The CDR3 contains 13 residues. V was trimmed by 4 bases and J by 14 bases, leaving 18 bases between them. Per the germline V gene, CDR1 is SGHRS and CDR2 is YFSETQ. The CDR3 loop reads CASSLDGGRQLFF. DNA of the CDR3: TGCGCCAGCAGCCTGGACGGGGGCCGCCAGCTGTTTTTT. Filled out from reference TRBV5-1 and TRBJ1-4, the complete variable domain reads KAGVTQTPRYLIKTRGQQVTLSCSPISGHRSVSWYQQTPGQGLQFLFEYFSETQRNKGNFPGRFSGRQFSNSRSEMNVSTLELGDSALYLCASSLDGGRQLFFGSGTQLSVL.

This clonotype was picked up a small number of times. The rearrangement links TRBV7-9 to TRBJ1-2; 10 bases agree with TRBD1. In germline, CDR1 is SEHNR, CDR2 FQNEAQ (reference sequence). J was trimmed by 11 bases and V by 1 base; bases with no gene match: 7. The CDR3 consists of 14 residues. CDR3 residues: CASSLGTGGFRYTF. CDR3 DNA: TGTGCCAGCAGCTTAGGGACAGGGGGATTCCGTTACACCTTC.

This chain uses TRBV7-2 with TRBJ2-2; 12 nucleotides align to TRBD2. Germline V gives CDR1 SGHTA, CDR2 FQGNSA. CDR3 size: 15 residues. With 2 bases clipped from V and 7 bases from J, the junction kept 2 bases outside the gene matches. Here the CDR3 DNA reads TGTGCCAGCAGCTTACTAGCGGGAGGGAGCGGGGAGCTGTTTTTT. This codes for CASSLLAGGSGELFF.

This clonotype appeared a few times. The rearrangement joins TRBV11-2 to TRBJ2-1, with 8 bases lining up with TRBD2. The CDR3 runs 17 residues. Trimming took 1 base from V and 4 from J; bases not matched to a gene: 9. Germline loops: CDR1 SGHAT, CDR2 FQNNGV. This CDR3 reads CASSLGPGRALYNEQFF. DNA for the CDR3: TGTGCCAGCAGCTTAGGACCCGGGAGGGCCCTATACAATGAGCAGTTCTTC.

The rearrangement joins TRBV12-3 or TRBV12-4 to TRBJ2-7, with TRBD1 matching over 9 bases. CDR3 length: 15 residues. V lost 6 bases and J lost 0; bases outside the gene matches: 6. This CDR3 is CASSPADRGSYEQYF. The CDR3 coding sequence is TGTGCCAGCAGCCCGGCGGACAGGGGCTCCTACGAGCAGTACTTC.

This clonotype was counted between two and nine times. The chain joins TRBV2 to TRBJ2-1, with TRBD1 as a possible D gene (5 bases). The CDR3 length is 15 residues. Germline V gene data show CDR1 as SNHLY and CDR2 as FYNNEI. Trimming took 3 bases from V and 3 from J, leaving 12 bases between them. CDR3 coding DNA: TGTGCCAGCAGTGATCGGTGGGGCGACTACAATGAGCAGTTCTTC. Its protein is CASSDRWGDYNEQFF.

The chain employs TRBV11-2 and TRBJ2-3; D is ambiguous. The germline V gene encodes CDR1 SGHAT and CDR2 FQNNGV. V was trimmed by 5 bases and J by 4 bases, leaving 19 bases between them. This CDR3 region has 16 residues. CDR3 amino acids: CASSDPRAARPDTQYF. As DNA, the CDR3 is TGTGCCAGCAGCGACCCCCGGGCCGCGAGGCCAGATACGCAGTATTTT.

As to this clonotype: This may arise from a read error, as a much more abundant clone is one base away. The chain combines TRBV12-3 or TRBV12-4 with TRBJ2-3; TRBD2 aligns across 13 bases. The CDR3 has 18 amino acids. The CDR3, as DNA: TGTGCCCGCAGTTTAGCCCAGGGACTAGCGGGATTCACAGATACGCAGTATTTT. Protein: CARSLAQGLAGFTDTQYF.

This sequence joins TRBV6-2 or TRBV6-3 and TRBJ2-2; TRBD2 agrees at 9 bases. The germline CDR1 and CDR2 sequences are MNHEY and SVGEGT. Trimming took 7 bases from V and 5 from J; bases not matched to a gene: 11. The CDR3 sequence is 16 residues long. The CDR3 loop is CASTGSGSFGTGELFF. CDR3 coding DNA: TGTGCCAGCACGGGTAGCGGGAGTTTTGGGACCGGGGAGCTGTTTTTT.

In its sample, this clonotype was seen a few times. The chain uses TRBV12-3 or TRBV12-4 and TRBJ2-2; no definite D call. The CDR3 extends over 13 amino acids. V was clipped by 3 bases and J by 6 bases, with 8 bases between them. The CDR3 sequence is CASSFVLAGELFF. For the CDR3, the DNA is TGTGCCAGCAGTTTTGTGTTGGCCGGGGAGCTGTTTTTT.

The CDR3 protein is CASSLGEIPEAFF. In nucleotides, the CDR3 is TGTGCCAGCAGCTTAGGGGAGATCCCTGAAGCTTTCTTT. The genes are TRBV7-9 and TRBJ1-1; D unclear. The germline V gene encodes CDR1 SEHNR and CDR2 FQNEAQ (reference sequence). The V gene lost 1 base and the J gene lost 6 bases, with 9 bases spanning the gap. The CDR3 is 13 amino acids. Variable domain in full (rest from reference TRBV7-9 and TRBJ1-1): DTGVSQNPRHKITKRGQNVTFRCDPISEHNRLYWYRQTLGQGPEFLTYFQNEAQLEKSRLLSDRFSAERPKGSFSTLEIQRTEQGDSAMYLCASSLGEIPEAFFGQGTRLTVV.

CDR3 amino acids: CASSATGQLETQYF. CDR3 in DNA: TGTGCCAGCAGCGCAACGGGACAGCTGGAGACCCAGTACTTC. The genes are TRBV11-2 and TRBJ2-5; 7 positions match TRBD1. This CDR3 spans 14 amino acids. Germline CDR1 SGHAT, CDR2 FQNNGV. Trimming cost V 5 bases and J 5 bases; bases outside gene matches: 8.